The 15 T cell receptor beta chains given below trace back to one sample, sequenced in a study of blood T cell repertoires in COVID-19. Generated by immunoSEQ multiplex PCR, the TCRdb table keeps only in-frame clones and is missing some. Altogether some 33,000 clones are present, more than 80% being singletons, with the ten largest covering less than 9.5%. Sequenced: peripheral blood. The receptors originated from a human donor in a cohort sampled during active COVID-19.

The chain joins TRBV6-4 to TRBJ2-3; D is perhaps TRBD2 (5 bases). V was shortened by 2 bases and J by 3 bases, with 15 bases between the two germline ends. The CDR3 length is 16 residues. CDR1 and CDR2 (germline): MRHNA, SNTAGT. This CDR3 reads CASSDTLSRGTDTQYF. Here the CDR3 DNA reads TGTGCCAGCAGTGACACCCTGAGCCGGGGTACAGATACGCAGTATTTT.

Regarding this clone: A read error may account for a junction end that differs from germline. V gene TRBV7-7 combines with J gene TRBJ2-7; 8 nucleotides line up with TRBD2. CDR1 SSHAT and CDR2 FNYEAQ come from the germline V gene (reference sequence). The CDR3 consists of 15 residues. Here the CDR3 reads CASSPLAGKNDEQYF. The DNA for the CDR3 is TGTGCTAGCAGTCCGCTAGCGGGTAAGAACGACGAGCAGTACTTC.

The rearrangement links TRBV19 to TRBJ2-7; no clear D gene. Germline CDR1 and CDR2: LNHDA and SQIVND (reference sequence). The V end lost 5 bases, the J end lost 0 bases, and 11 bases lay between the germline ends. The CDR3 extends over 14 amino acids. The CDR3 loop is CASSVGQFSYEQYF. The CDR3 nucleotides read TGTGCCAGTAGTGTGGGCCAGTTCTCCTACGAGCAGTACTTC.

The chain is built from TRBV10-2 and TRBJ2-1; 8 nucleotides align to TRBD2. CDR3 length equals 15 residues. The germline V gene encodes CDR1 WSHSY and CDR2 SAAADI. V gave up 4 bases and J gave up 3 bases; unmatched junction bases: 5. The CDR3 region is CASSGGLAVYNEQFF. CDR3 sequence (DNA): TGCGCCAGCAGTGGAGGACTAGCCGTCTACAATGAGCAGTTCTTC.

The chain couples TRBV6-5 to TRBJ2-7; 9 bases line up with TRBD1. Germline CDR1 and CDR2: MNHEY and SVGAGI. After removal of 6 bases from V and 3 bases from J, the junction contained 9 bases not matched to a gene. This CDR3 contains 15 residues. CDR3: CASSRSWTGDYEQYF. As DNA, the CDR3 is TGTGCCAGCAGCCGGTCCTGGACAGGGGACTACGAGCAGTACTTC.

The rearrangement joins TRBV18 to TRBJ2-7; 9 nucleotides align to TRBD1. The V gene end was trimmed by 4 bases and the J gene end by 6 bases; junction bases not matched to a gene: 10. There are 15 residues in the CDR3. Germline CDR1 is KGHSH and CDR2 is LQKENI. The CDR3 sequence is CASSQIRDREGEQYF. The CDR3 nucleotides are TGTGCCAGCTCACAAATCCGGGACAGGGAGGGCGAGCAGTACTTC. The variable domain in full, completed from reference TRBV18 and TRBJ2-7, reads NAGVMQNPRHLVRRRGQEARLRCSPMKGHSHVYWYRQLPEEGLKFMVYLQKENIIDESGMPKERFSAEFPKEGPSILRIQQVVRGDSAAYFCASSQIRDREGEQYFGPGTRLTVT.

This chain joins TRBV7-2 and TRBJ2-7, with D maybe TRBD1 (6 bases). This CDR3 is built from 14 residues. V shed 3 bases and J shed 0 bases, with 9 bases lying between them. Germline V gives CDR1 SGHTA, CDR2 FQGNSA. CDR3 amino acids: CASSFWDISYEQYF. The DNA of the CDR3 is TGTGCCAGCAGCTTTTGGGACATCTCCTACGAGCAGTACTTC. Variable domain in full (rest from reference TRBV7-2 and TRBJ2-7): GAGVSQSPSNKVTEKGKDVELRCDPISGHTALYWYRQSLGQGLEFLIYFQGNSAPDKSGLPSDRFSAERTGGSVSTLTIQRTQQEDSAVYLCASSFWDISYEQYFGPGTRLTVT.

This clone was found once. The chain combines TRBV5-1 with TRBJ2-1, with D possibly TRBD2 on 6 matching bases. The V end was cut by 1 base, the J end by 2 bases, with 16 bases between. This CDR3 spans 17 amino acids. Germline lookup yields CDR1 SGHRS and CDR2 YFSETQ. This CDR3 is CASSLSGGTFPYNEQFF. CDR3 in DNA: TGCGCCAGCAGCTTGTCGGGCGGGACGTTCCCCTACAATGAGCAGTTCTTC.

This rearrangement joins TRBV12-3 or TRBV12-4 to TRBJ1-2, with 7 bases aligning to TRBD1. The CDR3 length is 12 residues. V lost 8 bases and J lost 13; bases outside the gene matches: 13. Here the CDR3 reads CASETGSSRRTF. The CDR3 nucleotides read TGTGCCAGCGAGACAGGGTCTAGCCGCCGCACCTTC.

V is TRBV6-4 and J is TRBJ1-2; 9 nucleotides align to TRBD1. Germline lookup yields CDR1 MRHNA and CDR2 SNTAGT. V trimming: 7 bases; J trimming: 2 bases; junction bases outside the gene matches: 2. This CDR3 is built from 13 residues. Written as DNA, the CDR3 is TGTGCCAGCAAAGGACAGGGGAACTATGGCTACACCTTC. Protein product: CASKGQGNYGYTF.

This clone was counted once. This chain links TRBV18 with TRBJ1-2; the match to TRBD1 covers 10 bases. This CDR3 is 14 amino acids long. V lost 3 bases and J lost 8; bases outside the gene matches: 6. CDR1 KGHSH and CDR2 LQKENI come from the germline V gene. The CDR3 DNA reads TGTGCCAGCTCACCCGGGACAGGGGATAGGGGCTACACCTTC. This codes for CASSPGTGDRGYTF.

The rearrangement uses TRBV11-2 and TRBJ2-3; tentative D call: TRBD1 (5 bases). Germline V CDR1 and CDR2: SGHAT, FQNNGV. V lost 6 bases to trimming and J lost 5 bases, with 9 bases between them. The CDR3 runs to 12 residues. CDR3 in amino acids: CASRFREDTQYF. The CDR3 bases are TGTGCCAGCAGATTCAGGGAAGATACGCAGTATTTT.

This chain joins TRBV5-1 and TRBJ2-5, with D perhaps TRBD1 (6 bases). Germline CDR1 and CDR2: SGHRS and YFSETQ. V dropped 4 bases and J dropped 2 bases, with 15 bases sitting between them. CDR3 size: 15 residues. The CDR3 DNA is TGCGCCAGCAGCGGGGGCAGGGGCCTACAAGAGACCCAGTACTTC. It codes for CASSGGRGLQETQYF.

CDR3 DNA sequence: TGTGCCAGCAGCATACAGGGTGCCACTGAAGCTTTCTTT. This codes for CASSIQGATEAFF. The gene calls are TRBV7-9 and TRBJ1-1, with D tentatively TRBD1 (6 bases). Germline CDR1 SEHNR, CDR2 FQNEAQ (reference sequence). The CDR3 extends over 13 amino acids. Between the trimmed V and J ends, which lost 5 bases and 4 bases, there was a span of 11 bases.

The chain carries TRBV27 and TRBJ2-2, with D possibly being TRBD2 (6 bases). The germline V gene encodes CDR1 MNHEY and CDR2 SMNVEV (reference sequence). The V and J ends lost 6 bases and 6 bases respectively, with 11 bases between them. CDR3 length: 13 residues. CDR3 loop: CASRLGGPGELFF. CDR3 nucleotides: TGTGCCAGCAGGCTGGGGGGTCCCGGGGAGCTGTTTTTT.